Included here is one T cell receptor beta chain sequence, with context. This table comes from immunoSEQ multiplex PCR, and its TCRdb copy is limited to in-frame clones, with some not included. This table has several thousand clones, roughly 86% appearing once. The entry originates in a study of immune cell composition in non-small cell lung cancer. CDR1 MNHEY and CDR2 SVGAGI come from the germline V gene. The CDR3 length is 15 residues. V dropped 0 bases and J dropped 0; count of bases not matched to a gene: 0. Normal lung sampling was at least 3 cm from the tumour, as distant as possible. The V gene is TRBV6-5, the J gene TRBJ2-7; 9 bases agree with TRBD1. This receptor was taken from a human donor with non-small cell lung cancer. Specimen: non-adjacent lung tissue. The CDR3 loop reads CASSYSTGGSYEQYF. The CDR3 coding sequence is TGTGCCAGCAGTTACTCGACAGGGGGCTCCTACGAGCAGTACTTC.